The 10 T cell receptor beta chains presented below share a single source sample, sequenced in a study of tissue T cells after allogeneic stem cell transplantation. Only in-frame clones appear in the TCRdb table, and some are missing; sequencing was by immunoSEQ multiplex PCR. Of 6,300 or so clones detected, around three quarters appear once; the ten largest clones hold more than 6.5%. The sequences come from tissue from the rectum, collected at autopsy. The receptors here all came from a woman aged 18-50 years with breast cancer.

The V and J genes are TRBV7-2 and TRBJ2-3; 8 nucleotides align to TRBD2. The germline V gene has CDR1 SGHTA and CDR2 FQGNSA. V gave up 6 bases and J gave up 6 bases; unmatched junction bases: 5. This CDR3 is built from 13 residues. In DNA form, the CDR3 reads TGTGCCAGCAGAGCGGGAGATGGGGATACGCAGTATTTT. Its protein product is CASRAGDGDTQYF. Drawing the rest from reference TRBV7-2 and TRBJ2-3, the complete variable domain is GAGVSQSPSNKVTEKGKDVELRCDPISGHTALYWYRQSLGQGLEFLIYFQGNSAPDKSGLPSDRFSAERTGGSVSTLTIQRTQQEDSAVYLCASRAGDGDTQYFGPGTRLTVL.

The chain uses TRBV7-2 and TRBJ2-5, with 7 bases aligning to TRBD2. From germline, CDR1 is SGHTA and CDR2 FQGNSA. Trimming removed 1 base from V and 2 bases from J; junction bases left unmatched: 1. The CDR3 totals 14 residues. CDR3 residues: CASSLGGLQETQYF. Written as DNA, the CDR3 is TGTGCCAGCAGCTTAGGGGGACTACAAGAGACCCAGTACTTC.

The chain employs TRBV25-1 and TRBJ2-7, with a tentative D call TRBD1 (6 bases). Trimming removed 3 bases from V and 3 bases from J, with 12 bases in between. Germline-derived CDR1 and CDR2 are MGHDK and SYGVNS. This CDR3 spans 14 amino acids. The CDR3 DNA sequence: TGTGCCAGCAGTGACCGGGACACGCACTACGAGCAGTACTTC. The encoded protein is CASSDRDTHYEQYF.

V and J are TRBV6-1 and TRBJ2-7; D ambiguous. Germline assignment: CDR1 MNHNS and CDR2 SASEGT. Trimming stripped 3 bases from V and 5 bases from J, with 11 bases between. This CDR3 has 13 residues. The CDR3 loop is CASSDGRIDEQYF. CDR3 nucleotide sequence: TGTGCCAGCAGTGACGGGCGTATCGACGAGCAGTACTTC.

The CDR3 loop is CASSLDRGDGYTF. For the CDR3, the DNA is TGTGCCAGCAGTCTTGACAGGGGTGACGGCTACACCTTC. This chain links TRBV7-9 with TRBJ1-2; 8 nucleotides line up with TRBD1. This CDR3 has 13 residues. CDR1 and CDR2 (germline): SEHNR, FQNEAQ (reference sequence). Unmatched junction bases numbered 8, after V lost 6 bases and J lost 8 bases. The full variable domain, with the rest looked up from reference TRBV7-9 and TRBJ1-2, is DTGVSQNPRHKITKRGQNVTFRCDPISEHNRLYWYRQTLGQGPEFLTYFQNEAQLEKSRLLSDRFSAERPKGSFSTLEIQRTEQGDSAMYLCASSLDRGDGYTFGSGTRLTVV.

The chain combines TRBV20-1 with TRBJ2-1, with D unclear. The ends were cut back, 4 bases at V and 7 bases at J, with 5 bases in the middle. This CDR3 region has 10 residues. Germline V lookup: CDR1 DFQATT, CDR2 SNEGSKA (reference sequence). CDR3 sequence reads: CSATLNEQFF. The CDR3 DNA reads TGCAGTGCTACCTTAAATGAGCAGTTCTTC.

The chain is built from TRBV21-1 and TRBJ2-5; the table gives TRBD2 as D, unverified against the DNA. TRBV21-1 is classified as a pseudogene. This CDR3 has 14 amino acids. The CDR3 DNA follows: TGTGCCACCCCTAGCGGAGACAATCAAGAGACCCAGTACTTC. The encoded protein is CATPSGDNQETQYF.

This clone was found a few times. For the CDR3, the DNA is TGTGCCAGCAGCCCAAAGCGGAACAGGGGGCTTGGAAACACCATATATTTT. It encodes CASSPKRNRGLGNTIYF. The chain uses TRBV9 and TRBJ1-3; 9 bases map to TRBD1. Germline V gene sequence: CDR1 SGDLS, CDR2 YYNGEE. V dropped 4 bases and J dropped 3; count of bases not matched to a gene: 11. The CDR3 length is 17 residues.

The V call is TRBV9, the J call TRBJ1-1, with D unclear. V was clipped by 0 bases and J by 7 bases, with 10 bases between them. Germline values: CDR1 SGDLS, CDR2 YYNGEE. The CDR3 runs 13 residues. The CDR3 bases are TGTGCCAGCAGCGTAGTTAGTGAGAGTGAAGCTTTCTTT. Its protein is CASSVVSESEAFF.

A few counts support this clone. V is TRBV15 and J is TRBJ1-1, with D possibly TRBD1 on 6 matching bases. V lost 2 bases, J lost 1 base, and 17 bases lay in between. The CDR3 has 17 residues. Per germline, CDR1 LNHNV and CDR2 YYDKDF (reference sequence). In nucleotides, the CDR3 is TGTGCCACCAGCAGACGAACAGGGTGGGGGTGGAACACTGAAGCTTTCTTT. Translating it yields CATSRRTGWGWNTEAFF. Looking up the rest from reference TRBV15 and TRBJ1-1 gives the full variable domain: DAMVIQNPRYQVTQFGKPVTLSCSQTLNHNVMYWYQQKSSQAPKLLFHYYDKDFNNEADTPDNFQSRRPNTSFCFLDIRSPGLGDTAMYLCATSRRTGWGWNTEAFFGQGTRLTVV.